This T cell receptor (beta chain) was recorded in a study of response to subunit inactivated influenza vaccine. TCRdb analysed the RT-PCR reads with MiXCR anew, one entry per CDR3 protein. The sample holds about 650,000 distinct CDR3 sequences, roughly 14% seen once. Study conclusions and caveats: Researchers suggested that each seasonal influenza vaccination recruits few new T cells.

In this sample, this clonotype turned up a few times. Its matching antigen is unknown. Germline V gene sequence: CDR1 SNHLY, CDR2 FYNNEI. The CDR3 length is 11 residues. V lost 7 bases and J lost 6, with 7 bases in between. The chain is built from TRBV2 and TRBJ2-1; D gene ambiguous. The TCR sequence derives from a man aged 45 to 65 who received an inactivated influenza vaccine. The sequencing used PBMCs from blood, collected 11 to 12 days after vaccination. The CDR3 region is CASTSINEQFF. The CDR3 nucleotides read TGTGCCAGCACCAGTATCAATGAGCAGTTCTTC.